Given below is one T cell receptor beta chain in context. Macro-dissection enriched premalignant or tumor cells before nucleic acid extraction. This sample stems from a study of immune evolution from preneoplasia to lung adenocarcinoma. Profiled with immunoSEQ multiplex PCR; TCRdb holds only in-frame clones, not every one. This sample yields over 3,500 clones, of which 80% are seen a single time; 5% to 6.5% belongs to the top ten. Germline CDR1 SEHNR, CDR2 FQNEAQ (reference sequence). The V end lost 1 base, the J end lost 8 bases, and 11 bases lay between the germline ends. The CDR3 spans 14 residues.

Sequenced: FFPE lung adenocarcinoma in situ tissue. The chain employs TRBV7-9 and TRBJ2-2; the D gene is possibly TRBD2 (5 bases). This TCR was recovered from a person aged 65-85 years with lung adenocarcinoma. The CDR3 DNA reads as TGTGCCAGCAGCTTAGATGGACCGGGGGGGGAGCTGTTTTTT. Its protein is CASSLDGPGGELFF.